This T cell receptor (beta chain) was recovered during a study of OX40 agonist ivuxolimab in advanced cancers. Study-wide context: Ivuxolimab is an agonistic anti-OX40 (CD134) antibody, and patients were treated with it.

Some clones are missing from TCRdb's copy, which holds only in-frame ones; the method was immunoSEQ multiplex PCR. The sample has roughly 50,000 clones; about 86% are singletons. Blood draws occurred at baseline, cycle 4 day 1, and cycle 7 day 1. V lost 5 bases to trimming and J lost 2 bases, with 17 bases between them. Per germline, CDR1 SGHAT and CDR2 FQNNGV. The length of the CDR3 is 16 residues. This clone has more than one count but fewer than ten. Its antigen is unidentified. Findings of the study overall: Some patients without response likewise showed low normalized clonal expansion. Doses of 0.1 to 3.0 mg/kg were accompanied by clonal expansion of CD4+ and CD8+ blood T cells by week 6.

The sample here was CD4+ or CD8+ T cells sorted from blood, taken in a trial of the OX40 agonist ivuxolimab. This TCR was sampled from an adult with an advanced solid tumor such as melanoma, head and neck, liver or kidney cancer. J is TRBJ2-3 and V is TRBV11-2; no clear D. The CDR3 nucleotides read TGTGCCAGCAGCCCAGCCCTGGGCCCAACCACAGATACGCAGTATTTT. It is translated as CASSPALGPTTDTQYF.